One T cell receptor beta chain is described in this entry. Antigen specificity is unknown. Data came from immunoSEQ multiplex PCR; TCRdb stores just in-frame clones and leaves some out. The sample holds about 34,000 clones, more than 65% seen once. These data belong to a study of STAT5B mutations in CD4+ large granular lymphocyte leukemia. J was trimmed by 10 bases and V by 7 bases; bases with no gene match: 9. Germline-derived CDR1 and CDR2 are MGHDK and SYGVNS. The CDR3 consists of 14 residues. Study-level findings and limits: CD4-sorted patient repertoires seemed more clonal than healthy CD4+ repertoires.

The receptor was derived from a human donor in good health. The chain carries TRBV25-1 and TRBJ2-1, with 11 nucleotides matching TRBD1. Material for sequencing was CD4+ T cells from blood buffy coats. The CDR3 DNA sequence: TGTGCCAGCACCCAGGGACAGGGGGATTTCGAGCAGTTCTTC. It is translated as CASTQGQGDFEQFF.